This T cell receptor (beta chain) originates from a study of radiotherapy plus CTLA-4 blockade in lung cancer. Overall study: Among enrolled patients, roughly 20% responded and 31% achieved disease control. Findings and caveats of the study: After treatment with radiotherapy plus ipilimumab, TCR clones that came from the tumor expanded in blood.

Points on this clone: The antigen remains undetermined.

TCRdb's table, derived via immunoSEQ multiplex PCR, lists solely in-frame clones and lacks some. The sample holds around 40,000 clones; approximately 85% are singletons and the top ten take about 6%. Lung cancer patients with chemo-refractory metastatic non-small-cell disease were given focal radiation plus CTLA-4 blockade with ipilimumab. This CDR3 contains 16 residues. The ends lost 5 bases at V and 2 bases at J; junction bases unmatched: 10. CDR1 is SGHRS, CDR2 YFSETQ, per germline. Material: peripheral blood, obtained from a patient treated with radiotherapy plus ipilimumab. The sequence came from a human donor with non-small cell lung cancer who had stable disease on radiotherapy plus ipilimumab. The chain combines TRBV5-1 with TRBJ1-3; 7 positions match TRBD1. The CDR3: CASSQGTVGPGNTIYF. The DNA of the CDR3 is TGCGCCAGCAGTCAGGGGACAGTGGGGCCTGGAAACACCATATATTTT.